This record concerns one T cell receptor beta chain sequence. Its antigen remains unidentified. No base qualities exist here, and no much larger clone lies one base off it. TCRbeta CDR3 regions were amplified from genomic DNA by means of the immunoSEQ Assay, a bias-controlled multiplex PCR. On the authors' methods: The number of nucleated cells in each sample was estimated from the amplification of reference gene primers within the assay. To quantify the absolute abundance of each unique TCRbeta CDR3 rearrangement, sequence reads were collapsed and filtered. For each sample, productive Simpson clonality was calculated as the square root of Simpson's diversity index across productive rearrangements. TCRdb took over this immuneACCESS table, retaining in-frame rearrangements with V and J assigned. Such tables are incomplete; in checked studies, under half of the missing clones stem from an unresolved V gene, and the remainder is unexplained. That table supplies the V and J calls and clone size; D and trimming were determined from the DNA. For this sample there are roughly 350,000 clones; around nine tenths appear just once. The ten largest clones represent 7% to 8% of the sample.

The data were taken from a study of blood T cell repertoires in COVID-19 (dated by TCRdb to 2018 to 2021). Background for the entire study: Collaborator samples came from the United States, Italy and Spain and covered acute and convalescent phases of COVID-19. Nearly every sample came with metadata listing a de-identified subject ID, COVID-19 status, age in years and sex. A freely available public database, intended as a resource for researchers studying the immune response to SARS-CoV-2, is where the repertoires were released. Where available, HLA class I and class II types were obtained from metadata supplied by the sample provider rather than from assay-based typing. Subjects who had been exposed to COVID-19, were actively infected with it, or had recovered from it provided the deeply sampled blood TCRbeta repertoires that made up the dataset. The material from the prospective study consisted of cDNA or gDNA derived from T cells, B-cell-depleted T cells, or PBMCs. Samples came from the ongoing ImmuneRACE study (first 160 participants) plus 1,254 subjects from 6 global collaborators.

One collaborating source in Seattle enrolled patients during active infection and followed them longitudinally through the course of disease. Each collaborating institution followed its own protocols to collect whole blood in K2EDTA tubes. Collaborator samples were shipped for TCRbeta analysis as frozen whole blood, isolated PBMCs, or DNA extracted from either sample type. From its cysteine to its phenylalanine, the CDR3 spans 13 amino acids. Just the 39-base CDR3 DNA is kept, in frame starting at base 1. According to the germline V gene, CDR1 reads SGHTA and CDR2 reads FQGNSA. V is reduced by 3 bases and J by 12 bases, leaving a spacing of 15 bases between them. What the authors observed across the whole study: Clinical and demographic metadata were provided uncurated, with the amount varying by source and participant.

Rearrangement joined TRBV7-2 to TRBJ2-1; no confident D gene assignment can be made. The clonotype was recovered from a woman aged 70-85 years with COVID-19, enrolled during active disease. Material: peripheral blood. CDR3 sequence: CASSLGYGQMQFF. The DNA sequence is as follows: TGTGCCAGCAGCTTGGGCTACGGCCAGATGCAGTTCTTC.